What follows are 17 T cell receptor beta chains derived from one specimen sequenced in a study of cytomegalovirus exposure and HLA in healthy donors. 13 Jbeta primers and 60 Vbeta primers were used for the PCR. Assay used: immunoSEQ multiplex PCR; TCRdb lists only in-frame clones, some missing. This sample has 200,000 or so clones, with about four fifths found just once. Sequencing was done on a sample of PBMCs. These receptors were collected from a boy aged 2-15 years in good health and CMV-seronegative.

As DNA, the CDR3 is TGTGCCAGTAGTTACGGACAGGGATTTTCCTATAATTCACCCCTCCACTTT. It encodes CASSYGQGFSYNSPLHF. The chain recombines TRBV19 with TRBJ1-6; 8 bases fit TRBD1. The CDR3 length is 17 residues. The V and J ends lost 5 bases and 1 base, in that order; junction bases with no gene match: 7. Germline V gives CDR1 LNHDA, CDR2 SQIVND (reference sequence).

The CDR3 sequence: CASSSFIAGSTDTQYF. DNA for the CDR3: TGTGCCAGCAGTTCCTTCATAGCGGGGAGCACAGATACGCAGTATTTT. The chain links TRBV27 to TRBJ2-3; the match to TRBD2 covers 8 bases. There are 16 residues in the CDR3. Looked up from germline, CDR1 is MNHEY and CDR2 is SMNVEV (reference sequence). V gave up 4 bases and J gave up 0 bases; unmatched junction bases: 6.

Notes on this clone: Sequence at one end of the junction differs from germline and may be a read error. This chain links TRBV18 with TRBJ1-2, with 7 bases matching TRBD1. In germline, CDR1 is KGHSH, CDR2 LQKENI. The CDR3 extends over 15 amino acids. DNA of the CDR3: TGTGCTAGCTCTCACATGGGACAGAAAAACTATGGCTACACCTTC. It specifies CASSHMGQKNYGYTF. The full variable domain, completed using reference TRBV18 and TRBJ1-2, is NAGVMQNPRHLVRRRGQEARLRCSPMKGHSHVYWYRQLPEEGLKFMVYLQKENIIDESGMPKERFSAEFPKEGPSILRIQQVVRGDSAAYFCASSHMGQKNYGYTFGSGTRLTVV.

The chain is built from TRBV7-3 and TRBJ1-1, with D possibly matching TRBD1 (6 bases). Germline lookup yields CDR1 SGHTA and CDR2 FQGTGA. The CDR3 is 13 amino acids. Trimming pared 5 bases from V and 6 bases from J, leaving 13 bases between. The CDR3 loop is CASSTGRGSEAFF. CDR3 nucleotide sequence: TGTGCCAGCAGCACCGGCAGGGGTTCTGAAGCTTTCTTT. The complete variable domain, with remaining parts taken from reference TRBV7-3 and TRBJ1-1, reads GAGVSQTPSNKVTEKGKYVELRCDPISGHTALYWYRQSLGQGPEFLIYFQGTGAADDSGLPNDRFFAVRPEGSVSTLKIQRTERGDSAVYLCASSTGRGSEAFFGQGTRLTVV.

This clone was counted a few times. The chain recombines TRBV19 with TRBJ1-1; D is possibly TRBD1 (6 bases). Germline CDR1 is LNHDA and CDR2 is SQIVND (reference sequence). There are 14 residues in the CDR3. The ends were cut back, 5 bases at V and 1 base at J, with 11 bases in the middle. The CDR3 sequence is CASSLRTENTEAFF. DNA for the CDR3: TGTGCCAGTAGTTTACGGACAGAGAACACTGAAGCTTTCTTT.

The chain couples TRBV5-1 to TRBJ1-6; 9 bases fit TRBD1. J was trimmed by 6 bases and V by 5 bases; bases with no gene match: 6. The germline gives CDR1 SGHRS, CDR2 YFSETQ. The CDR3 runs to 15 residues. CDR3 nucleotide sequence: TGCGCCAGCAGAAGCTCGGGACAGGGTAATTCACCCCTCCACTTT. This translates into CASRSSGQGNSPLHF.

V gene TRBV27 combines with J gene TRBJ1-6; maybe TRBD1 (5 bases). There are 15 residues in the CDR3. Germline V gives CDR1 MNHEY, CDR2 SMNVEV (reference sequence). The germline V and J ends were trimmed by 4 bases and 13 bases, with 20 bases remaining between them. The CDR3 loop is CASSYSGYGFLPLHF. The CDR3 coding sequence is TGTGCCAGCAGTTATTCAGGGTACGGTTTTCTGCCCCTCCACTTT.

The chain links TRBV4-2 to TRBJ2-2, with D uncertain. The V and J ends lost 1 base and 6 bases respectively, with 12 bases between them. There are 15 residues in the CDR3. Looked up from germline, CDR1 is LGHNA and CDR2 is YNFKEQ. The CDR3 DNA follows: TGTGCCAGCAGCCAAGGGTTATTGGCCTCCGGGGAGCTGTTTTTT. This sequence encodes CASSQGLLASGELFF.

This chain links TRBV7-2 with TRBJ2-7; 8 bases agree with TRBD1. Trimming cost V 1 base and J 5 bases; bases outside gene matches: 7. This CDR3 contains 15 residues. Germline V CDR1 and CDR2: SGHTA, FQGNSA. As DNA, the CDR3 is TGTGCCAGCAGCTTAGACCCCGACAGGGGCCACGAGCAGTACTTC. This translates into CASSLDPDRGHEQYF.

The chain links TRBV7-9 to TRBJ2-3; 13 nucleotides align to TRBD2. CDR1 is SEHNR and CDR2 is FQNEAQ in the germline V gene (reference sequence). V shed 5 bases and J 2 bases; nucleotides not matched to a gene: 7. The CDR3 has 17 amino acids. This CDR3 reads CASSPGLAGPHTDTQYF. The CDR3 bases are TGTGCCAGCAGCCCGGGACTAGCGGGGCCCCACACAGATACGCAGTATTTT. The variable domain in full, completed from reference TRBV7-9 and TRBJ2-3, reads DTGVSQNPRHKITKRGQNVTFRCDPISEHNRLYWYRQTLGQGPEFLTYFQNEAQLEKSRLLSDRFSAERPKGSFSTLEIQRTEQGDSAMYLCASSPGLAGPHTDTQYFGPGTRLTVL.

V gene TRBV19 combines with J gene TRBJ1-2; D not certain. V lost 6 bases and J lost 5, with 10 bases in between. The CDR3 is 12 amino acids. Per the germline V gene, CDR1 is LNHDA and CDR2 is SQIVND (reference sequence). The CDR3 spells CASSKDFYGYTF. The CDR3 DNA sequence: TGTGCCAGTAGCAAGGACTTTTATGGCTACACCTTC.

This clone was counted between two and nine times. Other DNA sequences in the sample encode the same CDR3. The chain carries TRBV6-5 and TRBJ1-1; D is unresolved. The V end was cut by 6 bases, the J end by 1 base, with 9 bases between. The CDR3 spans 13 residues. CDR1 and CDR2 (germline): MNHEY, SVGAGI. The CDR3 DNA follows: TGTGCCAGCAGAGGCGGAGGGAACACTGAAGCTTTCTTT. Amino acids: CASRGGGNTEAFF.

CDR3 region: CASRRGGRLPTDTQYF. As DNA, the CDR3 is TGTGCCAGCAGGCGGGGGGGCCGTCTACCCACAGATACGCAGTATTTT. This rearrangement joins TRBV28 to TRBJ2-3, with 9 bases identical to TRBD2. The V segment lost 6 bases and the J segment 2 bases; nucleotides outside the gene matches: 9. The CDR3 extends over 16 amino acids. Germline lookup yields CDR1 MDHEN and CDR2 SYDVKM.

This chain joins TRBV5-1 and TRBJ2-7, with D tentatively TRBD1 (6 bases). The V gene's germline CDR1 is SGHRS and CDR2 YFSETQ. The CDR3 length is 16 residues. Between the trimmed V and J ends, which lost 10 bases and 5 bases, there was a span of 28 bases. In DNA, the CDR3 is TGCGCCTCCAGTCCCAGGGGTTCCCCCCTCTCGGACGAGCAGTACTTC. Protein product: CASSPRGSPLSDEQYF.

This clone has a handful of counts. The chain recombines TRBV7-3 with TRBJ2-1; 10 nucleotides match TRBD1. The junction had 8 bases not matched to a gene; V was cut back by 2 bases and J by 10 bases. Germline V gene lookup returns CDR1 SGHTA and CDR2 FQGTGA. CDR3 length equals 15 residues. This CDR3 is CASSLAGTGAEEQFF. CDR3 coding DNA: TGTGCCAGCAGCTTAGCCGGGACAGGGGCAGAGGAGCAGTTCTTC.

This chain connects TRBV28 to TRBJ1-1; D gene uncertain. Germline V gene lookup returns CDR1 MDHEN and CDR2 SYDVKM. The V end was cut by 5 bases, the J end by 4 bases, with 17 bases between. The CDR3 sequence is 15 residues long. In DNA, the CDR3 is TGTGCCAGCAGTCCGGCAGATCCAGGTTCCACTGAAGCTTTCTTT. It yields the protein CASSPADPGSTEAFF.

This sequence joins TRBV15 and TRBJ2-4; D perhaps matches TRBD1 (6 bases). The V end lost 0 bases, the J end lost 8 bases, and 14 bases lay between the germline ends. Germline CDR1 LNHNV, CDR2 YYDKDF (reference sequence). The CDR3 has 15 residues. CDR3 nucleotide sequence: TGTGCCACCAGCAGAGATCTGCCAACAGGGTACATTCAGTACTTC. Protein product: CATSRDLPTGYIQYF.